The 30 T cell receptor beta chains presented below share a single source sample, sequenced in a study of T cell repertoires in cytomegalovirus infection. TCRdb passed the reads through MiXCR, listing each CDR3 protein once. The sample shows 250,000 to 300,000 distinct CDR3 sequences, under 30% of them seen only once. The specimen was PBMCs. These receptors originate from a human donor in good health (CMV status not recorded). Some clones in this sample may be carry-over from other donors' samples.

J is TRBJ2-2 and V is TRBV10-3; tentative D call: TRBD2 (7 bases). Germline assignment: CDR1 ENHRY and CDR2 SYGVKD. This CDR3 is 16 amino acids long. Trimming left V 5 bases short and J 6 bases short, with 19 bases between. Written as DNA, the CDR3 is TGTGCCATCAGTTTCCTGAAACAGGGACTACCCGGGGAGCTGTTTTTT. Protein product: CAISFLKQGLPGELFF.

The J gene is TRBJ2-7, the V gene TRBV10-3, with D possibly matching TRBD2 (6 bases). The CDR3 length is 16 residues. The V end was cut by 7 bases, the J end by 5 bases, with 24 bases between. Per germline, CDR1 ENHRY and CDR2 SYGVKD. Written as DNA, the CDR3 is TGTGCCATCATTTCTACCCGGGACTCTCTAAGGAACGAGCAGTACTTC. This gives the protein CAIISTRDSLRNEQYF.

In its sample, this clonotype was seen a few times. The chain has TRBV10-3 and TRBJ1-2, with D unresolved. The CDR3 length is 14 residues. CDR1 is ENHRY, CDR2 SYGVKD, per germline. V shed 4 bases and J shed 0 bases, with 9 bases lying between them. CDR3 protein: CAISAYSSNYGYTF. CDR3 DNA: TGTGCCATCAGTGCGTACAGCTCTAACTATGGCTACACCTTC.

This clonotype was detected only a few times. The chain joins TRBV6-5 to TRBJ2-7, with TRBD2 matching over 13 bases. V shed 3 bases and J 1 base; nucleotides not matched to a gene: 6. The germline CDR1 and CDR2 sequences are MNHEY and SVGAGI. There are 17 residues in the CDR3. CDR3: CASSYSPGLAGSYEQYF. The CDR3, as DNA: TGTGCCAGCAGTTATTCCCCGGGACTAGCGGGGTCCTACGAGCAGTACTTC.

Only a few counts were recorded for this clonotype. This chain connects TRBV2 to TRBJ2-2, with a weak D call TRBD1 (6 bases). The germline V gene has CDR1 SNHLY and CDR2 FYNNEI. This CDR3 is built from 16 residues. V gave up 7 bases and J gave up 4 bases, with 19 bases separating them. CDR3 in amino acids: CASTPLTGSLTGELFF. The CDR3 bases are TGTGCCAGCACCCCCTTGACAGGATCCCTCACCGGGGAGCTGTTTTTT.

The sample holds a few counts of this clonotype. V usage is TRBV29-1 and J usage is TRBJ1-1; D gene unclear. Trimming left V 3 bases short and J 0 bases short, with 8 bases between. Looked up from germline, CDR1 is SQVTM and CDR2 is ANQGSEA. This CDR3 region has 13 residues. The CDR3 loop reads CSVEVAMNTEAFF. The CDR3 DNA follows: TGCAGCGTTGAGGTTGCAATGAACACTGAAGCTTTCTTT. The variable domain in full, completed from reference TRBV29-1 and TRBJ1-1, reads SAVISQKPSRDICQRGTSLTIQCQVDSQVTMMFWYRQQPGQSLTLIATANQGSEATYESGFVIDKFPISRPNLTFSTLTVSNMSPEDSSIYLCSVEVAMNTEAFFGQGTRLTVV.

This clonotype was detected ten times or more. V is TRBV5-4 and J is TRBJ1-1; D is uncertain. V was clipped by 1 base and J by 4 bases, with 5 bases between them. The CDR3 loop spans 12 amino acids. Per the germline V gene, CDR1 is SGHNT and CDR2 is YYREEE (reference sequence). The CDR3 coding sequence is TGTGCCAGCAGCTTGTTCAGCACTGAAGCTTTCTTT. Translated, it gives CASSLFSTEAFF.

This clonotype was counted only a few times. The chain couples TRBV7-9 to TRBJ2-7; TRBD2 aligns across 9 bases. Germline V gives CDR1 SEHNR, CDR2 FQNEAQ (reference sequence). The CDR3 contains 15 residues. J gave up 3 bases and V 4 bases, and 7 bases lay outside the gene matches. CDR3: CASSSGGSGSYEQYF. The CDR3 nucleotides are TGTGCCAGCAGCTCCGGGGGTAGCGGGAGCTACGAGCAGTACTTC.

There are many counts of this clonotype. The chain couples TRBV7-6 to TRBJ1-2; the match to TRBD1 covers 8 bases. CDR1 is SGHVS, CDR2 FNYEAQ, per germline. The CDR3 runs 13 residues. Germline trimming cut 6 bases from V and 3 bases from J; bases unmatched to any gene: 3. DNA of the CDR3: TGTGCCAGCAGTTCGGGACAGGACTATGGCTACACCTTC. It is translated as CASSSGQDYGYTF.

This clonotype was counted only a few times. The CDR3 loop reads CASSFVDSSYNSPLHF. The CDR3 DNA sequence: TGTGCCAGCAGTTTCGTGGACAGCTCCTATAATTCACCCCTCCACTTT. The chain employs TRBV12-3 or TRBV12-4 and TRBJ1-6, with D perhaps matching TRBD1 (6 bases). Between the trimmed V and J ends, which lost 3 bases and 0 bases, there was a span of 9 bases. This CDR3 comprises 16 residues.

This clonotype was detected many times. J is TRBJ2-1 and V is TRBV7-2; D call uncertain. The germline CDR1 and CDR2 sequences are SGHTA and FQGNSA. This CDR3 has 15 residues. V lost 2 bases and J lost 4, with 12 bases in between. The CDR3 here is CASSLSETRYNEQFF. The CDR3 nucleotides read TGTGCCAGCAGCTTATCCGAGACTCGATACAATGAGCAGTTCTTC.

The V call is TRBV14, the J call TRBJ2-2, with D uncertain. Deletions cut 2 bases from V and 6 bases from J, with 7 bases between. Looked up from germline, CDR1 is SGHDN and CDR2 is FVKESK. The CDR3 is 13 residues long. The CDR3 DNA reads TGTGCCAGCAGCCAAATCCGGGCCGGGGAGCTGTTTTTT. This translates into CASSQIRAGELFF. Full variable domain (outside the CDR3, taken from reference TRBV14 and TRBJ2-2): EAGVTQFPSHSVIEKGQTVTLRCDPISGHDNLYWYRRVMGKEIKFLLHFVKESKQDESGMPNNRFLAERTGGTYSTLKVQPAELEDSGVYFCASSQIRAGELFFGEGSRLTVL.

V and J are TRBV11-2 and TRBJ1-3; a weak D match, TRBD1 (5 bases). The CDR3 spans 15 residues. V gave up 3 bases and J gave up 2 bases, with 11 bases separating them. Germline CDR1 and CDR2: SGHAT and FQNNGV. CDR3 sequence reads: CASSFEGSPGNTIYF. In DNA form, the CDR3 reads TGTGCCAGCAGCTTTGAGGGGTCCCCTGGAAACACCATATATTTT.

A remark on this clonotype: Mismatch with germline at one junction end may stem from a read error. The chain links TRBV7-8 to TRBJ1-5; 8 bases are shared with TRBD1. Germline V lookup: CDR1 SGHVS, CDR2 FQNEAQ. CDR3 length: 14 amino acids. The CDR3 reads CDSSLGQGNQPQHF. The CDR3 DNA follows: TGTGACAGCAGCTTAGGACAGGGAAATCAGCCCCAGCATTTT.

This clonotype was seen many times. This chain links TRBV7-2 with TRBJ2-7; 7 positions match TRBD2. Germline V lookup: CDR1 SGHTA, CDR2 FQGNSA. The CDR3 sequence is 13 residues long. Trimming cost V 1 base and J 6 bases; bases outside gene matches: 3. In DNA form, the CDR3 reads TGTGCCAGCAGCTTAGGGACTAGTAGCGAGCAGTACTTC. Translating gives CASSLGTSSEQYF.

The chain employs TRBV20-1 and TRBJ2-5, with D unresolved. Germline-derived CDR1 and CDR2 are DFQATT and SNEGSKA (reference sequence). CDR3 length: 15 residues. V was clipped by 6 bases and J by 2 bases, with 19 bases between them. Here the CDR3 reads CSAKSDVVLQETQYF. DNA for the CDR3: TGCAGTGCCAAGTCGGATGTGGTATTGCAAGAGACCCAGTACTTC.

The V and J genes are TRBV9 and TRBJ2-6; D call uncertain. The CDR3 has 15 amino acids. The V end was cut by 3 bases, the J end by 3 bases, with 10 bases between. Germline lookup yields CDR1 SGDLS and CDR2 YYNGEE. The CDR3 sequence is CASSGRIGGANVLTF. CDR3 bases: TGTGCCAGCAGCGGAAGGATCGGTGGGGCCAACGTCCTGACTTTC.

This clonotype was detected only a few times. The rearrangement joins TRBV6-2 or TRBV6-3 to TRBJ2-4; 7 nucleotides agree with TRBD2. The germline CDR1 and CDR2 sequences are MNHEY and SVGEGT. There are 18 residues in the CDR3. Trimming removed 5 bases from V and 4 bases from J; junction bases left unmatched: 17. For the CDR3, the DNA is TGTGCCAGCAGTGACCTAGCGGAGCAGCGGAGGAAAAAAAACATTCAGTACTTC. This translates into CASSDLAEQRRKKNIQYF.

The rearrangement links TRBV7-9 to TRBJ2-1, with 7 bases aligning to TRBD2. V lost 5 bases, J lost 6 bases, and 4 bases stayed unmatched. Looked up from germline, CDR1 is SEHNR and CDR2 is FQNEAQ (reference sequence). The CDR3 contains 13 residues. DNA for the CDR3: TGTGCCAGCAGCCCCGGGACTACCAATGAGCAGTTCTTC. Its protein is CASSPGTTNEQFF.

Concerning this clonotype: This could be a read error, since a much larger clone is one nucleotide away. The chain uses TRBV7-9 and TRBJ2-7, with 10 bases lining up with TRBD2. The germline V gene encodes CDR1 SEHNR and CDR2 FQNEAQ (reference sequence). This CDR3 contains 15 residues. Unmatched junction bases numbered 4, after V lost 5 bases and J lost 0 bases. CDR3 region: CASSISGGSSYEQYF. For the CDR3, the DNA is TGTGCCAGCAGCATTAGCGGGGGGAGCTCCTACGAGCAGTACTTC.

The chain links TRBV20-1 to TRBJ1-1; no clear D gene. This CDR3 region has 8 residues. In germline, CDR1 is DFQATT, CDR2 SNEGSKA (reference sequence). CDR3 amino acids: CTPSEAFF. CDR3 nucleotides: TGCACTCCTTCTGAAGCTTTCTTT.

This chain uses TRBV6-6 with TRBJ2-1, with D perhaps matching TRBD2 (5 bases). CDR1 MNHNY and CDR2 SVGAGI come from the germline V gene (reference sequence). The CDR3 has 16 amino acids. Trimming cost V 5 bases and J 7 bases, with 21 bases left between them. The CDR3: CASSARMGEGKNEQFF. The CDR3 coding sequence is TGTGCCAGCAGTGCCCGGATGGGCGAGGGAAAAAATGAGCAGTTCTTC.

This chain connects TRBV15 to TRBJ1-4; D unclear. Germline values: CDR1 LNHNV, CDR2 YYDKDF (reference sequence). The CDR3 runs to 16 residues. Trimming removed 0 bases at V and 6 bases at J, with 14 bases between. CDR3 residues: CATSRELPALDEKLFF. DNA of the CDR3: TGTGCCACCAGCAGAGAGTTGCCGGCGTTGGATGAAAAACTGTTTTTT.

The chain employs TRBV28 and TRBJ1-3, with no clear D. Trimming took 6 bases from V and 5 from J, leaving 11 bases between them. This CDR3 comprises 13 residues. Germline V gene lookup returns CDR1 MDHEN and CDR2 SYDVKM. The CDR3 region has the DNA TGTGCCAGCAGGCCTCCCTCCAGAAACACCATATATTTT. Translation: CASRPPSRNTIYF. The full variable domain, rest sourced from reference TRBV28 and TRBJ1-3, is DVKVTQSSRYLVKRTGEKVFLECVQDMDHENMFWYRQDPGLGLRLIYFSYDVKMKEKGDIPEGYSVSREKKERFSLILESASTNQTSMYLCASRPPSRNTIYFGEGSWLTVV.

The chain has TRBV12-3 or TRBV12-4 and TRBJ1-1; no clear D. Trimming pared 6 bases from V and 0 bases from J, leaving 11 bases between. The CDR3 loop spans 14 amino acids. CDR3 protein: CASRLPGLNTEAFF. The CDR3 region has the DNA TGTGCCAGCAGGCTACCAGGACTGAACACTGAAGCTTTCTTT.

V and J are TRBV7-2 and TRBJ2-5; D tentatively reads TRBD1 or TRBD2 (5 bases each). From germline, CDR1 is SGHTA and CDR2 FQGNSA. Trimming took off 4 bases at V and 5 bases at J, with 14 bases between the two ends. The CDR3 is 14 amino acids. This CDR3 is CASSSYSREETQYF. The CDR3 nucleotides read TGTGCCAGCAGCTCCTACTCCAGGGAGGAGACCCAGTACTTC.

This rearrangement joins TRBV29-1 to TRBJ1-1; D uncertain. The germline V gene encodes CDR1 SQVTM and CDR2 ANQGSEA. V lost 7 bases and J 4 bases, leaving 10 bases between the germline ends. The CDR3 contains 11 residues. The CDR3 here is CSGSSGTEAFF. The DNA of the CDR3 is TGCAGCGGGTCCTCTGGCACTGAAGCTTTCTTT.

This clonotype was recorded at least ten times. The V gene is TRBV7-2, the J gene TRBJ1-4; D is unclear. V was shortened by 2 bases and J by 2 bases, with 9 bases between the two germline ends. This CDR3 region has 15 residues. In germline, CDR1 is SGHTA, CDR2 FQGNSA. The CDR3 DNA follows: TGTGCCAGCAGCTTAAGGCCAGAGACTAATGAAAAACTGTTTTTT. Its protein product is CASSLRPETNEKLFF.

This chain joins TRBV5-1 and TRBJ2-5; D is ambiguous. The CDR3 consists of 14 residues. V was pared by 5 bases and J by 3 bases, with 14 bases between. Germline CDR1 reads SGHRS; CDR2 reads YFSETQ. Written as DNA, the CDR3 is TGCGCCAGCAGTTCCGGACGGATAGAAGAGACCCAGTACTTC. It is translated as CASSSGRIEETQYF.

A single count supports this clonotype. This chain links TRBV6-2 or TRBV6-3 with TRBJ1-3; no clear D gene. The germline V and J ends were trimmed by 7 bases and 4 bases, with 14 bases remaining between them. Germline lookup yields CDR1 MNHEY and CDR2 SVGEGT. This CDR3 spans 14 amino acids. The DNA of the CDR3 is TGTGCCAGCAACGGTTTTTTCGCCGGAAACACCATATATTTT. It yields the protein CASNGFFAGNTIYF.